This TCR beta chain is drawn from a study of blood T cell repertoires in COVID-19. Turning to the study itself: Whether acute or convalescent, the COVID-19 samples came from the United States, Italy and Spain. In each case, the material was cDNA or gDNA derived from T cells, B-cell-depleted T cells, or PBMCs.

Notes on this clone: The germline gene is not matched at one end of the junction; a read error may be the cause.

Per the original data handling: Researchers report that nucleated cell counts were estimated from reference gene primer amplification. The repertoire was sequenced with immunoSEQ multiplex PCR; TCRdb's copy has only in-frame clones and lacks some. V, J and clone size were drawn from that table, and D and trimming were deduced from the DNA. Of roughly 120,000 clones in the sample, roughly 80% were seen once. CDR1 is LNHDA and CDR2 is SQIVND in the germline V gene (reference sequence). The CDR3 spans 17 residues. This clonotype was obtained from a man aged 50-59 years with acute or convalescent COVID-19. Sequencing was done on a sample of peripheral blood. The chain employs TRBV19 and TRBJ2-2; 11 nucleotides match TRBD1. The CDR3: CASSIGQGATNTEELFF. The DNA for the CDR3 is TGTGCCAGTAGCATCGGACAGGGGGCAACGAACACCGAGGAGCTGTTTTTT. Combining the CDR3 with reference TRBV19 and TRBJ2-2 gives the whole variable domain DGGITQSPKYLFRKEGQNVTLSCEQNLNHDAMYWYRQDPGQGLRLIYYSQIVNDFQKGDIAEGYSVSREKKESFPLTVTSAQKNPTAFYLCASSIGQGATNTEELFFGEGSRLTVL.